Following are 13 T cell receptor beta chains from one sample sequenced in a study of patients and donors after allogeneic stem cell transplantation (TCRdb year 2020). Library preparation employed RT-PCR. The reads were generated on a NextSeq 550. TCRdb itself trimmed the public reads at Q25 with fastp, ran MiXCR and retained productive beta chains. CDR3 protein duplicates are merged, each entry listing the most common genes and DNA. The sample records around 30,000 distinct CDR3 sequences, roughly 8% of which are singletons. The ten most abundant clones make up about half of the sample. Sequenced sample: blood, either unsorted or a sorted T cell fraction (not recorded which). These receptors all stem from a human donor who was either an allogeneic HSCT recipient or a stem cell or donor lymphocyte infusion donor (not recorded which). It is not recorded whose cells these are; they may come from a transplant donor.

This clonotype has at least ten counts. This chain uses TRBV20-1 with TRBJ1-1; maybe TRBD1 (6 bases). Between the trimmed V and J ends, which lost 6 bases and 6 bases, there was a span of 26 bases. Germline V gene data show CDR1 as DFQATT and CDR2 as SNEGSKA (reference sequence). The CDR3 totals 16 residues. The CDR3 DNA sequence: TGCAGTGCCGCGGGCGGCTTAAGAACAGGGAGGTCTGAAGCTTTCTTT. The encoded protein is CSAAGGLRTGRSEAFF.

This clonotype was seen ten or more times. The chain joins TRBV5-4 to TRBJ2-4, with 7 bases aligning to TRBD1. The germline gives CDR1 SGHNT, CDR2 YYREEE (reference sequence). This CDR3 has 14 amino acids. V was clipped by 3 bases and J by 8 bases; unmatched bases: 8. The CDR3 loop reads CASSSGTVHDIQYF. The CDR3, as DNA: TGTGCCAGCAGCTCCGGGACAGTACATGACATTCAGTACTTC.

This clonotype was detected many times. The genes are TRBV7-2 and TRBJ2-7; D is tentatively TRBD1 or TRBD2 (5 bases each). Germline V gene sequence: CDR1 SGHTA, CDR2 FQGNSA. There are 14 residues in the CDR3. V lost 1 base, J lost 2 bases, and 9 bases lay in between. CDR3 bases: TGTGCCAGCAGCTTAGACGGGGCCGCCTACGAGCAGTACTTC. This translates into CASSLDGAAYEQYF.

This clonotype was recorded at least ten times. DNA of the CDR3: TGTGCCAGCAGCATTGATAGCGGGAGGGGTAATGAGCAGTTCTTC. It encodes CASSIDSGRGNEQFF. The chain carries TRBV9 and TRBJ2-1, with 11 bases fitting TRBD2. CDR1 and CDR2 from the germline V gene are SGDLS and YYNGEE. CDR3 length: 15 residues. V was clipped by 4 bases and J by 7 bases; unmatched bases: 7.

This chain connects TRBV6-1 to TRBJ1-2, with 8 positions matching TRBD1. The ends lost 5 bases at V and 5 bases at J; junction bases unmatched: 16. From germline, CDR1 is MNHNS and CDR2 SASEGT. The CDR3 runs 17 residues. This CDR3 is CASSIKPGTGQGYGYTF. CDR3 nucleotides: TGTGCCAGCAGTATTAAACCCGGGACAGGTCAGGGATATGGCTACACCTTC.

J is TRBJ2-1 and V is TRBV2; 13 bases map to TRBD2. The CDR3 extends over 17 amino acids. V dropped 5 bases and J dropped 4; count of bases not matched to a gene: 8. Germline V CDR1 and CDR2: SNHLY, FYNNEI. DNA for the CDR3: TGTGCCAGCAGTTGGACTAGCGGGGGCCAAATTTACAATGAGCAGTTCTTC. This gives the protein CASSWTSGGQIYNEQFF.

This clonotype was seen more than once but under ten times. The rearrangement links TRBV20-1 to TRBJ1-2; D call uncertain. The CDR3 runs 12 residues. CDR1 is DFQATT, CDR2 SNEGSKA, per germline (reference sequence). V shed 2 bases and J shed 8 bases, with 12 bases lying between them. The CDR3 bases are TGCAGTGCTAGACCAGCTAGCGGGGGCTACACCTTC. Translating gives CSARPASGGYTF.

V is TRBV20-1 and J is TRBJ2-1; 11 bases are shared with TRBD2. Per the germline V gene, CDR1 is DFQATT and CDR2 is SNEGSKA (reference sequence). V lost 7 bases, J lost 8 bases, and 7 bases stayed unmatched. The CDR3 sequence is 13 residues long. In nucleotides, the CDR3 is TGCAGTGTCCGGGCTAGCGGGAGGCATGAGCAGTTCTTC. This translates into CSVRASGRHEQFF.

The CDR3 nucleotides are TGTGCCAGCAGCTTTGGTCTATCACATATCTACACAGATACGCAGTATTTT. Encoded protein: CASSFGLSHIYTDTQYF. The chain couples TRBV7-9 to TRBJ2-3; D remains ambiguous. V lost 3 bases, J lost 2 bases, and 18 bases lay in between. The CDR3 has 17 amino acids. CDR1 and CDR2 from the germline V gene are SEHNR and FQNEAQ (reference sequence).

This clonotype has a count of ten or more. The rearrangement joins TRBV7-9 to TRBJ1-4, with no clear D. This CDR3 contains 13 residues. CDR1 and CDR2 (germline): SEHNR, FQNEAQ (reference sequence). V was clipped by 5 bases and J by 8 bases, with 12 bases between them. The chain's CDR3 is CASSGWAREKLFF. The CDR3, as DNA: TGTGCCAGCAGCGGCTGGGCGAGAGAAAAACTGTTTTTT.

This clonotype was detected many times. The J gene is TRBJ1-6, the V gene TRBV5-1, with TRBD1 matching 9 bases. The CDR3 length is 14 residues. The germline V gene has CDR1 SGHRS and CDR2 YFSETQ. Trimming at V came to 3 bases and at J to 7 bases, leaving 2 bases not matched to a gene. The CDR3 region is CASSSGQGNSPLHF. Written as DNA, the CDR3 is TGCGCCAGCAGCTCCGGACAGGGGAATTCACCCCTCCACTTT.

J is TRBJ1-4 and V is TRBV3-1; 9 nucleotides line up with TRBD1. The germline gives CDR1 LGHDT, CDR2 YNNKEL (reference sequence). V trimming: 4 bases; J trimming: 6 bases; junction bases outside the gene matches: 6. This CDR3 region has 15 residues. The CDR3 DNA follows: TGTGCCAGCAGCCGCCTGGGACAGGGAGATGAAAAACTGTTTTTT. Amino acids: CASSRLGQGDEKLFF.

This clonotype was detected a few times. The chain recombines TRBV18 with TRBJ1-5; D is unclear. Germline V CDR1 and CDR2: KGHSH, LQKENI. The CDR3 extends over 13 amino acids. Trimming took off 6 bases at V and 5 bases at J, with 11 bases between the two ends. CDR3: CASSQNWDQPQHF. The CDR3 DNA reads TGTGCCAGCTCTCAGAACTGGGATCAGCCCCAGCATTTT.